This entry lists 28 T cell receptor beta chains sequenced from one sample in a study of T cells in Graves' hyperthyroidism and ophthalmopathy. Amplified regions were TCR beta CDR3 sequences from RNA transcripts. First-round RT-PCR with HTBI primers amplified the TCR CDR3 region. Each CDR3 protein is one row after TCRdb ran MiXCR on the multiplex PCR reads. The repertoire includes 350,000 to 400,000 distinct CDR3 sequences, over 15% of them detected once, and about 3.7% sits in the top ten. Sequenced sample: blood. The source is a woman under 30 with Graves' hyperthyroidism.

This clonotype was seen many times. The rearrangement joins TRBV20-1 to TRBJ1-5, with D possibly TRBD1 on 6 matching bases. The CDR3 is 13 residues long. Trimming removed 5 bases at V and 6 bases at J, with 14 bases between. Germline CDR1 is DFQATT and CDR2 is SNEGSKA (reference sequence). For the CDR3, the DNA is TGCAGTGCTCATGGACAGTCCGCTCAGCCCCAGCATTTT. It yields the protein CSAHGQSAQPQHF.

This clonotype has a count of ten or more. V usage is TRBV6-1 and J usage is TRBJ2-7, with D possibly TRBD2 on 5 matching bases. The V and J ends lost 9 bases and 0 bases respectively, with 9 bases between them. Germline V gene data show CDR1 as MNHNS and CDR2 as SASEGT. The CDR3 length is 12 residues. The CDR3 spells CASRGFSYEQYF. The CDR3 bases are TGTGCCAGTCGCGGGTTCTCCTACGAGCAGTACTTC.

This clonotype came up many times. The chain uses TRBV5-1 and TRBJ2-7; the D is unclear. V was pared by 3 bases and J by 1 base, with 14 bases between. Germline V gives CDR1 SGHRS, CDR2 YFSETQ. The CDR3 covers 15 residues. CDR3 sequence reads: CASSWQPTESYEQYF. CDR3 DNA: TGCGCCAGCAGCTGGCAACCGACGGAATCCTACGAGCAGTACTTC.

This clonotype was found many times. V is TRBV27 and J is TRBJ1-2; the D is unclear. The germline gives CDR1 MNHEY, CDR2 SMNVEV (reference sequence). CDR3 length: 14 amino acids. Trimming removed 3 bases at V and 7 bases at J, with 15 bases between. CDR3 region: CASSFEGSLSGYTF. CDR3 nucleotides: TGTGCCAGCAGTTTTGAAGGCAGCTTATCTGGCTACACCTTC.

This chain joins TRBV12-3 or TRBV12-4 and TRBJ1-5, with 7 bases aligning to TRBD1. There are 14 residues in the CDR3. Trimming took 5 bases from V and 6 from J; bases not matched to a gene: 7. This chain's CDR3 is CASSVKGASQPQHF. The CDR3 nucleotides read TGTGCCAGCAGTGTTAAGGGGGCAAGTCAGCCCCAGCATTTT.

This clonotype occurred many times. The chain combines TRBV6-5 with TRBJ2-5, with a weak D call TRBD2 (6 bases). The CDR3 sequence is 14 residues long. The ends were cut back, 5 bases at V and 1 base at J, with 11 bases in the middle. The germline gives CDR1 MNHEY, CDR2 SVGAGI. The CDR3 loop reads CASSRLGGQETQYF. In nucleotides, the CDR3 is TGTGCCAGCAGTCGCCTCGGGGGCCAAGAGACCCAGTACTTC.

This clonotype appeared many times. The V call is TRBV2, the J call TRBJ1-1, with D possibly matching TRBD1 (5 bases). From germline, CDR1 is SNHLY and CDR2 FYNNEI. V was cut by 7 bases and J by 10 bases, with 19 bases left in between. The CDR3 is made up of 13 amino acids. In DNA, the CDR3 is TGTGCCAGCACACCGGGACGGGAGAGAGTAGCTTTCTTT. This sequence encodes CASTPGRERVAFF.

This clonotype showed up many times. The chain is built from TRBV7-2 and TRBJ2-5; D not resolved. This CDR3 spans 13 amino acids. The V end was cut by 4 bases, the J end by 2 bases, with 8 bases between. Germline lookup yields CDR1 SGHTA and CDR2 FQGNSA. The CDR3 protein is CASSSSVQETQYF. The CDR3 DNA reads as TGTGCCAGCAGCTCAAGCGTACAAGAGACCCAGTACTTC.

This clonotype was observed many times. The V call is TRBV7-9, the J call TRBJ1-2; D not certain. This CDR3 spans 14 amino acids. Germline CDR1 SEHNR, CDR2 FQNEAQ (reference sequence). Trimming removed 4 bases from V and 6 bases from J, with 15 bases in between. CDR3 sequence reads: CASSSDGPTNGYTF. The DNA of the CDR3 is TGTGCCAGCAGCTCGGACGGCCCCACCAATGGCTACACCTTC.

This clonotype was recorded at least ten times. The rearrangement links TRBV7-9 to TRBJ1-2; unclear D gene. This CDR3 has 14 residues. Trimming removed 1 base at V and 1 base at J, with 7 bases between. The germline CDR1 and CDR2 sequences are SEHNR and FQNEAQ (reference sequence). The DNA of the CDR3 is TGTGCCAGCAGCTTAGGCGGAATTAACTATGGCTACACCTTC. This sequence encodes CASSLGGINYGYTF.

J is TRBJ1-2 and V is TRBV29-1; 10 bases are a match to TRBD1. This CDR3 contains 13 residues. The germline CDR1 and CDR2 sequences are SQVTM and ANQGSEA. Trimming at V came to 1 base and at J to 7 bases, leaving 3 bases not matched to a gene. The CDR3 coding sequence is TGCAGCGTTGAAGGACAGGGGGCGGTTGGCTACACCTTC. Translated, it gives CSVEGQGAVGYTF. Using reference TRBV29-1 and TRBJ1-2 for the parts outside the CDR3, the full variable domain is SAVISQKPSRDICQRGTSLTIQCQVDSQVTMMFWYRQQPGQSLTLIATANQGSEATYESGFVIDKFPISRPNLTFSTLTVSNMSPEDSSIYLCSVEGQGAVGYTFGSGTRLTVV.

This clonotype was detected many times. The chain recombines TRBV29-1 with TRBJ1-1; no firm D call. Per the germline V gene, CDR1 is SQVTM and CDR2 is ANQGSEA. This CDR3 contains 13 residues. V gave up 6 bases and J gave up 6 bases, with 17 bases separating them. Here the CDR3 DNA reads TGCAGCGTCGCGCCAATCCTGAGGCCTGAAGCTTTCTTT. It yields the protein CSVAPILRPEAFF.

This clonotype was observed at least ten times. The CDR3 here is CSASPGNTEAFF. The CDR3 bases are TGCAGTGCTTCCCCGGGGAACACTGAAGCTTTCTTT. The chain uses TRBV20-1 and TRBJ1-1; D is uncertain. V was cut by 5 bases and J by 1 base, with 8 bases left in between. Germline loops: CDR1 DFQATT, CDR2 SNEGSKA (reference sequence). There are 12 residues in the CDR3.

Ten or more counts support this clonotype. The V and J genes are TRBV5-1 and TRBJ1-1; 7 bases fit TRBD1. After removal of 3 bases from V and 5 bases from J, the junction contained 7 bases not matched to a gene. Germline V gene data show CDR1 as SGHRS and CDR2 as YFSETQ. CDR3 length: 14 residues. The CDR3 DNA reads as TGCGCCAGCAGCTCAACAGGGGCGTGGACTGAAGCTTTCTTT. This sequence encodes CASSSTGAWTEAFF.

This clonotype was seen at least ten times. The CDR3 spells CASSSPGGLNTEAFF. The CDR3 region has the DNA TGTGCCAGCAGTTCACCGGGAGGATTAAACACTGAAGCTTTCTTT. J is TRBJ1-1 and V is TRBV28; D is uncertain. Germline CDR1 reads MDHEN; CDR2 reads SYDVKM. There are 15 residues in the CDR3. V gave up 4 bases and J gave up 2 bases, with 14 bases separating them.

This clonotype was detected many times. The CDR3 DNA sequence: TGCGCCAGCAGCTTGTCCGGGTGGTTGTCCTACGAGCAGTACTTC. Encoded protein: CASSLSGWLSYEQYF. The rearrangement links TRBV5-1 to TRBJ2-7; D is undetermined. The ends were cut back, 1 base at V and 1 base at J, with 12 bases in the middle. The CDR3 runs 15 residues. Germline V CDR1 and CDR2: SGHRS, YFSETQ.

There are many counts of this clonotype. This chain links TRBV5-1 with TRBJ2-7, with D uncertain. Germline V gene lookup returns CDR1 SGHRS and CDR2 YFSETQ. V dropped 7 bases and J dropped 0 bases, with 5 bases sitting between them. The CDR3 is 11 residues long. The CDR3 here is CASGNSYEQYF. The CDR3, as DNA: TGCGCCAGCGGTAACTCCTACGAGCAGTACTTC.

This clonotype has ten or more counts. The gene calls are TRBV6-5 and TRBJ2-2, with a possible D match to TRBD2 (6 bases). There are 14 residues in the CDR3. V shed 0 bases and J shed 6 bases, with 8 bases lying between them. Germline-derived CDR1 and CDR2 are MNHEY and SVGAGI. CDR3 DNA sequence: TGTGCCAGCAGTTACTCGGGGGAGGCCGGGGAGCTGTTTTTT. As protein: CASSYSGEAGELFF.

The J gene is TRBJ1-2, the V gene TRBV10-3; no firm D call. The germline CDR1 and CDR2 sequences are ENHRY and SYGVKD. This CDR3 is 12 amino acids long. Trimming pared 2 bases from V and 4 bases from J, leaving 5 bases between. The CDR3 is CAISEQSYGYTF. The CDR3 DNA reads as TGTGCCATCAGTGAGCAGTCCTATGGCTACACCTTC.

This clonotype was seen many times. The genes are TRBV20-1 and TRBJ2-7, with D tentatively TRBD1 (5 bases). V lost 3 bases to trimming and J lost 6 bases, with 15 bases between them. The CDR3 has 13 amino acids. Germline CDR1 and CDR2: DFQATT and SNEGSKA (reference sequence). The CDR3 region is CSARGPDSGEQYF. As DNA, the CDR3 is TGCAGTGCTAGGGGTCCTGACAGTGGCGAGCAGTACTTC.

The chain is built from TRBV6-5 and TRBJ1-1; tentatively, D is TRBD1 (5 bases). CDR1 and CDR2 (germline): MNHEY, SVGAGI. The V end was cut by 2 bases, the J end by 1 base, with 17 bases between. The CDR3 runs to 17 residues. The CDR3 reads CASSYHREGRGNTEAFF. The CDR3 nucleotides read TGTGCCAGCAGTTACCATAGGGAGGGGAGAGGGAACACTGAAGCTTTCTTT.

This clonotype rates as medium-sized. The CDR3 DNA follows: TGCGCCAGCAGTGAAAGGGAAATGAACGAGCAGTACTTC. Translated, it gives CASSEREMNEQYF. The genes are TRBV10-2 and TRBJ2-7, with D unresolved. Germline CDR1 and CDR2: WSHSY and SAAADI. With 3 bases removed from V and 5 bases from J, the gap between germline ends came to 11 bases. The CDR3 has 13 amino acids.

This chain links TRBV27 with TRBJ1-5; perhaps TRBD1 as D (5 bases). The CDR3 is 16 residues long. The germline CDR1 and CDR2 sequences are MNHEY and SMNVEV (reference sequence). V lost 2 bases, J lost 7 bases, and 18 bases lay in between. The CDR3: CASSLRAEGVRQPQHF. The CDR3 region has the DNA TGTGCCAGCAGTTTAAGGGCCGAAGGGGTGCGGCAGCCCCAGCATTTT.

This clonotype was seen a few times. The chain recombines TRBV19 with TRBJ1-1; TRBD1 is a possible D gene (5 bases). V dropped 6 bases and J dropped 6 bases, with 20 bases sitting between them. The CDR3 extends over 15 amino acids. Germline V CDR1 and CDR2: LNHDA, SQIVND (reference sequence). CDR3 nucleotide sequence: TGTGCCAGTAGCTACCGGGACGGTGGACCTGCTGAAGCTTTCTTT. Protein product: CASSYRDGGPAEAFF.

This clonotype was seen at least ten times. The chain recombines TRBV20-1 with TRBJ1-5; no firm D call. The germline CDR1 and CDR2 sequences are DFQATT and SNEGSKA (reference sequence). V was pared by 0 bases and J by 0 bases, with 9 bases between. The CDR3 totals 15 residues. CDR3 bases: TGCAGTGCTAGAGATCGGGGAAATAGCAATCAGCCCCAGCATTTT. Translating gives CSARDRGNSNQPQHF.

The CDR3 region has the DNA TGTGCCAGCAGTTCAAGCGGGGGGGCCCAGGGCGAGCAGTACTTC. It is translated as CASSSSGGAQGEQYF. The gene calls are TRBV6-2 or TRBV6-3 and TRBJ2-7, with 10 bases lining up with TRBD2. V shed 4 bases and J 6 bases; nucleotides not matched to a gene: 9. Germline CDR1 is MNHEY and CDR2 is SVGEGT. This CDR3 has 15 amino acids.

This clonotype occurred many times. This chain joins TRBV11-2 and TRBJ2-7; 7 bases match TRBD1. The V gene end was trimmed by 5 bases and the J gene end by 1 base; junction bases not matched to a gene: 5. Germline V gene lookup returns CDR1 SGHAT and CDR2 FQNNGV. This CDR3 is built from 14 residues. The CDR3 here is CASSQTGWSYEQYF. CDR3 nucleotides: TGTGCCAGCAGCCAGACAGGGTGGTCCTACGAGCAGTACTTC.

This clonotype was observed many times. The rearrangement joins TRBV2 to TRBJ2-5, with 7 bases that match TRBD1. The CDR3 sequence is 12 residues long. With V trimmed by 7 bases and J by 4 bases, 3 bases remained unmatched. CDR1 and CDR2 from the germline V gene are SNHLY and FYNNEI. CDR3 in DNA: TGTGCCAGCAAACGACAGGGAGAGACCCAGTACTTC. Amino acids: CASKRQGETQYF.